Listed below are T cell receptor beta chains from one sample, sequenced in a study of blood T cell repertoires in COVID-19. The method was immunoSEQ multiplex PCR; TCRdb's version includes in-frame clones alone and lacks a portion of them. The sample has about 130,000 clones, 78% seen once. Specimen: peripheral blood. The receptors shown here come from a man aged 55 to 70 who had recovered from COVID-19. CDR3s include the opening cysteine and the closing phenylalanine or tryptophan. Fields, in order: D gene, J gene, V gene, clone size, CDR3 DNA, CDR3 protein. D genes are given only for firm matches. Clone size is not always given. Where it is, it says once, few, many or a class for expanded clones.

D gene: TRBD1; J gene: TRBJ1-2; V gene: TRBV7-9; clone size: -; CDR3 DNA: TGTGCCAGCAGCGGACAGGGAGGTAACTATGGCTACACCTTC; CDR3 protein: CASSGQGGNYGYTF
D gene: -; J gene: TRBJ1-1; V gene: TRBV5-1; clone size: -; CDR3 DNA: TGCGCCAGCAGCCGCCTAGGTCTGTTGAACACTGAAGCTTTCTTT; CDR3 protein: CASSRLGLLNTEAFF
D gene: -; J gene: TRBJ2-3; V gene: TRBV28; clone size: -; CDR3 DNA: TGTGCCAGCAGTCTGACAGGATTTAGCACAGATACGCAGTATTTT; CDR3 protein: CASSLTGFSTDTQYF
D gene: TRBD1; J gene: TRBJ2-3; V gene: TRBV5-1; clone size: -; CDR3 DNA: TGCGCCAGCAGCTCCGGGACAGGTGAGGCAGATACGCAGTATTTT; CDR3 protein: CASSSGTGEADTQYF
D gene: -; J gene: TRBJ2-1; V gene: TRBV27; clone size: -; CDR3 DNA: TGTGCCAGCAGTTTATCACGGTTTAAGCAGTTCTTC; CDR3 protein: CASSLSRFKQFF
D gene: -; J gene: TRBJ2-7; V gene: TRBV4-1; clone size: -; CDR3 DNA: TGCGCCAGCAGAACCCGACAGTCTGCGGACGAGCAGTACTTC; CDR3 protein: CASRTRQSADEQYF
D gene: TRBD2; J gene: TRBJ2-5; V gene: TRBV11-2; clone size: few; CDR3 DNA: TGTGCCAGCAGCCCGGGACTAGCGGGTTTAATCCAAGAGACCCAGTACTTC; CDR3 protein: CASSPGLAGLIQETQYF
D gene: -; J gene: TRBJ1-1; V gene: TRBV28; clone size: -; CDR3 DNA: TGTGCCAGCAGTCTTATACAGGGTATCCCTGAAGCTTTCTTT; CDR3 protein: CASSLIQGIPEAFF
D gene: -; J gene: TRBJ1-1; V gene: TRBV9; clone size: -; CDR3 DNA: TGTGCCAGCAGCGTGGACAGCTGGAACACTGAAGCTTTCTTT; CDR3 protein: CASSVDSWNTEAFF
D gene: TRBD2; J gene: TRBJ2-7; V gene: TRBV25-1; clone size: -; CDR3 DNA: TGTGCCAGCACAGCTCTTGAGGCGGGGGGCGAGCAGTACTTC; CDR3 protein: CASTALEAGGEQYF
D gene: TRBD1; J gene: TRBJ1-5; V gene: TRBV7-2; clone size: -; CDR3 DNA: TGTGCCAGCAGCCTAAACAGGGGCCGGGAGCCCCAGCATTTT; CDR3 protein: CASSLNRGREPQHF
D gene: TRBD2; J gene: TRBJ2-1; V gene: TRBV5-5; clone size: -; CDR3 DNA: TGTGCCAGCAGCTTCCAAGCGGGAAACTACAATGAGCAGTTCTTC; CDR3 protein: CASSFQAGNYNEQFF
D gene: TRBD2; J gene: TRBJ2-3; V gene: TRBV6-2/TRBV6-3; clone size: -; CDR3 DNA: TGTGCCAGCAGTACCTCTGGAGCGGGGGGGCAAGATACGCAGTATTTT; CDR3 protein: CASSTSGAGGQDTQYF
D gene: -; J gene: TRBJ1-1; V gene: TRBV5-1; clone size: once; CDR3 DNA: TGCGCCAGCAGCTTGGTTTCAGATCCGAACACTGAAGCTTTCTTT; CDR3 protein: CASSLVSDPNTEAFF
D gene: TRBD2; J gene: TRBJ2-3; V gene: TRBV7-3; clone size: -; CDR3 DNA: TGTGCCAGCAGCTCCACGGGACTAGCGACAGATACGCAGTATTTT; CDR3 protein: CASSSTGLATDTQYF
D gene: TRBD2; J gene: TRBJ2-1; V gene: TRBV3-1/TRBV3-2; clone size: -; CDR3 DNA: TGTGCCAGCAGGGGGGGGTTGAGGAGCGGGTACAATGAGCAGTTCTTC; CDR3 protein: CASRGGLRSGYNEQFF
D gene: TRBD2; J gene: TRBJ2-1; V gene: TRBV5-1; clone size: few; CDR3 DNA: TGCGCCAGCAGCGTTGGGACTAGCGGGGGCTTTAGCAATGAGCAGTTCTTC; CDR3 protein: CASSVGTSGGFSNEQFF
D gene: TRBD2; J gene: TRBJ2-3; V gene: TRBV7-3; clone size: -; CDR3 DNA: TGTGCCAGCAGCTTAAAAGCGGGGGCCCGCACAGATACGCAGTATTTT; CDR3 protein: CASSLKAGARTDTQYF
D gene: -; J gene: TRBJ1-6; V gene: TRBV6-6; clone size: -; CDR3 DNA: TGTGCCAGCAGTTCCGCCGGGTATTCACCCCTCCACTTT; CDR3 protein: CASSSAGYSPLHF
D gene: -; J gene: TRBJ1-5; V gene: TRBV5-6; clone size: -; CDR3 DNA: TGTGCCAGCAGCCAAAACGGGGGGCTTCGAAGTCAGCCCCAGCATTTT; CDR3 protein: CASSQNGGLRSQPQHF
D gene: TRBD1; J gene: TRBJ2-1; V gene: TRBV6-2/TRBV6-3; clone size: -; CDR3 DNA: TGTGCCAGCAGTCCCGGGACAGGGGATGTCTTC; CDR3 protein: CASSPGTGDVF
D gene: -; J gene: TRBJ1-1; V gene: TRBV19; clone size: -; CDR3 DNA: TGTGCCAGTAGTATCCGGGAGAAAGCTGAAGCTTTCTTT; CDR3 protein: CASSIREKAEAFF
D gene: -; J gene: TRBJ1-2; V gene: TRBV27; clone size: -; CDR3 DNA: TGTGCCAGCAGTCCACGAGAGACAGCCCTCCACGGCTACACCTTC; CDR3 protein: CASSPRETALHGYTF
D gene: -; J gene: TRBJ2-1; V gene: TRBV7-2; clone size: -; CDR3 DNA: TGTGCCAGCAGCTTTCCCTCCAGCTCCTACAATGAGCAGTTCTTC; CDR3 protein: CASSFPSSSYNEQFF
D gene: TRBD1; J gene: TRBJ2-5; V gene: TRBV2; clone size: -; CDR3 DNA: TGTGCCAGCAGTCGGAGACAGGGGGCGGGGACCCAGTACTTC; CDR3 protein: CASSRRQGAGTQYF
D gene: TRBD1; J gene: TRBJ1-6; V gene: TRBV28; clone size: -; CDR3 DNA: TGTGCCAGCAGTTCAAGTCGGGACAGGGTATCCCCCCTCCACTTT; CDR3 protein: CASSSSRDRVSPLHF
D gene: TRBD2; J gene: TRBJ2-1; V gene: TRBV7-2; clone size: few; CDR3 DNA: TGTGCCAGCAGCTTAGTCTGGACTAGCGGGAGTAATGAGCAGTTCTTC; CDR3 protein: CASSLVWTSGSNEQFF
D gene: TRBD1; J gene: TRBJ1-5; V gene: TRBV10-3; clone size: -; CDR3 DNA: TGTGCCATCAGTGGCGGAGGGGGCCCGGGTCAGCCCCAGCATTTT; CDR3 protein: CAISGGGGPGQPQHF
D gene: -; J gene: TRBJ2-1; V gene: TRBV7-3; clone size: -; CDR3 DNA: TGTGCCAGCAGCTTAACGTTACGGGATGAGCAGTTCTTC; CDR3 protein: CASSLTLRDEQFF
D gene: -; J gene: TRBJ1-5; V gene: TRBV15; clone size: -; CDR3 DNA: TGTGCCACCAGCAGAGATCGGGGGAGGTATAGCAATCAGCCCCAGCATTTT; CDR3 protein: CATSRDRGRYSNQPQHF